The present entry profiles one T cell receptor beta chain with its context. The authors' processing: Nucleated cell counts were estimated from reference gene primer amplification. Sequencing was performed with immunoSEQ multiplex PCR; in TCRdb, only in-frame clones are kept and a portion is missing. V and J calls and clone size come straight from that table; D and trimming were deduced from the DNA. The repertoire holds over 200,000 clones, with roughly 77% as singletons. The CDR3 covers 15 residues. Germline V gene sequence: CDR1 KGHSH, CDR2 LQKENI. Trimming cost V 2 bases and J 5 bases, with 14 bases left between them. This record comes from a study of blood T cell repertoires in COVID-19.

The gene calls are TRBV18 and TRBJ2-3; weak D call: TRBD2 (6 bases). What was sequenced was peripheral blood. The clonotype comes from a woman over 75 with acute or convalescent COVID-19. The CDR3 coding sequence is TGTGCCAGCTCACCATACCTAGATAGCGGAGATACGCAGTATTTT. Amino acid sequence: CASSPYLDSGDTQYF.